The rows below give T cell receptor beta chains drawn from one sample of a study of shared clonotypes between healthy human individuals. The table came from immunoSEQ multiplex PCR; TCRdb's copy has only in-frame clones and leaves some out. The sample carries roughly 650,000 clones, 95% to 96% recorded once. The sequencing input was naive CD8+ T cells sorted from blood. The receptors here all came from a woman younger than 45 in good health. Both conserved end residues are part of each CDR3. A D gene is named only where the DNA matches it firmly. Not every row has a clone size; where given, it reads once, few, many or a size class.

NA,NA,TRBJ1-3,TRBV5-4,CASSLVGTPLGSGNTIYF,TGTGCCAGCAGCTTGGTAGGGACTCCCCTTGGGTCTGGAAACACCATATATTTT
NA,NA,TRBJ1-2,TRBV28,CASKAGGYTF,TGTGCCAGCAAAGCCGGGGGCTACACCTTC
NA,NA,TRBJ2-3,TRBV5-8,CASSGTSRDTQYF,TGTGCCAGCAGCGGAACGAGTCGAGATACGCAGTATTTT
NA,TRBD1,TRBJ2-1,TRBV5-6,CASTRDRGQLEQFF,TGTGCCAGCACCAGGGACAGGGGGCAACTTGAGCAGTTCTTC
NA,NA,TRBJ2-1,TRBV5-4,CASAESGSYNEQFF,TGTGCCAGCGCGGAAAGCGGCTCCTACAATGAGCAGTTCTTC
NA,TRBD1,TRBJ1-5,TRBV28,CASTPGGQGNQPQHF,TGTGCCAGCACTCCGGGGGGACAGGGGAATCAGCCCCAGCATTTT
NA,TRBD2,TRBJ2-1,TRBV7-9,CASRRTSGNQNEQFF,TGTGCCAGCAGAAGGACTAGCGGGAATCAAAATGAGCAGTTCTTC
NA,TRBD1,TRBJ1-5,TRBV27,CASSWDRAQPQHF,TGTGCCAGCAGTTGGGACAGGGCTCAGCCCCAGCATTTT
once,NA,TRBJ2-7,TRBV28,CASSFGGVDEQYF,TGTGCCAGCAGTTTCGGGGGAGTGGACGAGCAGTACTTC
NA,NA,TRBJ2-7,TRBV2,CASSEPRTADSSYEQYF,TGTGCCAGCAGTGAACCCAGGACGGCAGACAGCTCCTACGAGCAGTACTTC
NA,NA,TRBJ1-1,TRBV4-2,CASSGRSMNTEAFF,TGTGCCAGCAGTGGACGGAGTATGAACACTGAAGCTTTCTTT
NA,NA,TRBJ2-1,TRBV7-6,CASSLEVRDNEQFF,TGTGCCAGCAGCTTAGAGGTCCGGGATAATGAGCAGTTCTTC
few,TRBD1,TRBJ2-7,TRBV30,CAWTYGTAYEQYF,TGTGCCTGGACCTACGGGACAGCCTACGAGCAGTACTTC
once,NA,TRBJ2-7,TRBV6-5,CASSLVSGAYEQYF,TGTGCCAGCAGTTTAGTTTCAGGGGCCTACGAGCAGTACTTC
NA,TRBD2,TRBJ2-2,TRBV19,CATWGGRGTGELFF,TGTGCCACTTGGGGCGGGAGGGGCACCGGGGAGCTGTTTTTT
NA,TRBD2,TRBJ2-7,TRBV5-5,CASSTPGLAIYEQYF,TGTGCCAGCAGCACACCGGGACTAGCGATCTACGAGCAGTACTTC
NA,NA,TRBJ2-7,TRBV13,CASSPTSGRHEQYF,TGTGCCAGCAGCCCTACCTCGGGCAGACACGAGCAGTACTTC
NA,TRBD1,TRBJ2-7,TRBV11-2,CASSYDRGDYEQYF,TGTGCCAGCAGCTACGACAGGGGGGACTACGAGCAGTACTTC
NA,TRBD1,TRBJ1-1,TRBV5-8,CASSSRPGQRGNTEAFF,TGTGCCAGCAGCTCCAGACCGGGACAGAGAGGGAACACTGAAGCTTTCTTT
NA,NA,TRBJ1-5,TRBV28,CASSLGNQPQHF,TGTGCCAGCAGTTTAGGCAATCAGCCCCAGCATTTT
once,NA,TRBJ2-7,TRBV5-4,CASSNTDEQYF,TGTGCCAGCAGCAACACTGACGAGCAGTACTTC
NA,TRBD2,TRBJ2-7,TRBV7-8,CASSLGREGQEKQYF,TGTGCCAGCAGCTTAGGTAGGGAGGGCCAGGAAAAGCAGTACTTC
NA,TRBD1,TRBJ2-7,TRBV2,CASSPQGVHEQYF,TGTGCCAGCAGCCCCCAGGGGGTCCACGAGCAGTACTTC
NA,NA,TRBJ2-7,TRBV28,CASSFTGITYEQYF,TGTGCCAGCAGTTTCACAGGGATCACCTACGAGCAGTACTTC
NA,TRBD2,TRBJ2-7,TRBV27,CASRMSGSFYEQYF,TGTGCCAGTAGAATGAGCGGGAGTTTTTACGAGCAGTACTTC
NA,NA,TRBJ2-6,TRBV7-8,CASSTPGSLDSGANVLTF,TGTGCCAGCAGCACCCCAGGGTCTCTGGACTCTGGGGCCAACGTCCTGACTTTC
NA,NA,TRBJ2-4,TRBV29-1,CSVLMGLPIAKNIQYF,TGCAGCGTTTTGATGGGGCTACCGATAGCCAAAAACATTCAGTACTTC
NA,NA,TRBJ2-2,TRBV19,CASLSDTGELFF,TGTGCCAGTCTATCGGACACCGGGGAGCTGTTTTTT
once,NA,TRBJ2-5,TRBV11-2,CASSQQPETQYF,TGTGCCAGCAGCCAACAACCCGAGACCCAGTACTTC
NA,TRBD1,TRBJ2-3,TRBV6-5,CASSYATGGLQYF,TGTGCCAGCAGTTACGCGACAGGGGGGTTGCAGTATTTT
NA,NA,TRBJ1-2,TRBV7-9,CASSFEQGGGYGYTF,TGTGCCAGCAGCTTCGAACAGGGCGGAGGTTATGGCTACACCTTC
NA,TRBD1,TRBJ1-2,TRBV5-4,CASTPGTGGVGGYTF,TGTGCCAGCACCCCTGGGACAGGGGGCGTTGGAGGCTACACCTTC
NA,NA,TRBJ2-5,TRBV19,CASSIGGGGGETQYF,TGTGCCAGTAGTATAGGCGGAGGGGGAGGAGAGACCCAGTACTTC
NA,TRBD2,TRBJ2-3,TRBV29-1,CSVPLGLAGEDTQYF,TGCAGCGTTCCCCTAGGACTAGCGGGAGAAGATACGCAGTATTTT
NA,NA,TRBJ1-3,TRBV19,CASSLNLAIYF,TGTGCCAGTAGTCTGAACCTCGCCATATATTTT
NA,NA,TRBJ2-4,TRBV19,CASSIQLGPLAKNIQYF,TGTGCCAGTAGTATTCAATTGGGCCCCCTAGCCAAAAACATTCAGTACTTC
NA,NA,TRBJ2-7,TRBV25-1,CASSETSVSQGSYEQYF,TGTGCCAGCAGTGAGACTTCGGTTTCCCAGGGCTCCTACGAGCAGTACTTC
NA,NA,TRBJ2-7,TRBV27,CASSPQGNDPYEQYF,TGTGCCAGCAGTCCCCAGGGGAATGATCCCTACGAGCAGTACTTC
NA,NA,TRBJ2-5,TRBV7-2,CASSSRETQYF,TGTGCCAGCAGCTCACGAGAGACCCAGTACTTC
NA,NA,TRBJ2-1,TRBV6-5,CASSYTAGLCNEQFF,TGTGCCAGCAGTTACACCGCGGGACTCTGCAATGAGCAGTTCTTC
NA,TRBD1,TRBJ1-4,TRBV5-6,CASSSTGAMGEKLFF,TGTGCCAGCAGCTCAACAGGGGCCATGGGTGAAAAACTGTTTTTT
NA,NA,TRBJ2-1,TRBV28,CASSFPKVPSYNEQFF,TGTGCCAGCAGTTTCCCCAAAGTGCCTTCCTACAATGAGCAGTTCTTC
NA,NA,TRBJ1-5,TRBV28,CASNRGGQPQHF,TGTGCCAGCAATAGGGGGGGTCAGCCCCAGCATTTT
NA,TRBD2,TRBJ2-7,TRBV7-9,CASSLAPGLAGVEQYF,TGTGCCAGCAGCTTAGCGCCGGGACTAGCGGGAGTAGAGCAGTACTTC
NA,TRBD1,TRBJ1-2,TRBV7-3,CASSPSGVTGINGYTF,TGTGCCAGCAGCCCCAGTGGTGTGACAGGGATTAATGGCTACACCTTC
NA,NA,TRBJ1-2,TRBV4-1,CASSPEQANYGYTF,TGCGCCAGCAGCCCAGAACAGGCTAACTATGGCTACACCTTC
NA,NA,TRBJ2-5,TRBV29-1,CSVEIGRGTQYF,TGCAGCGTTGAAATAGGGCGTGGGACCCAGTACTTC
NA,TRBD1,TRBJ1-2,TRBV27,CASSSGTAYGYTF,TGTGCCAGCAGTTCCGGGACAGCCTATGGCTACACCTTC
NA,TRBD1,TRBJ1-1,TRBV2,CASRLLTGGLNTEAFF,TGTGCCAGCAGGCTACTTACAGGGGGCTTGAACACTGAAGCTTTCTTT
NA,NA,TRBJ1-5,TRBV7-2,CASSLRGSPYSNQPQHF,TGTGCCAGCAGCCTCAGGGGCAGTCCATATAGCAATCAGCCCCAGCATTTT
NA,NA,TRBJ1-4,TRBV14,CASSQENRRNEKLFF,TGTGCCAGCAGCCAAGAAAACAGGCGGAATGAAAAACTGTTTTTT
NA,NA,TRBJ1-1,TRBV19,CASSYLQGGGEAFF,TGTGCCAGTAGTTACCTACAGGGAGGGGGTGAAGCTTTCTTT
NA,NA,TRBJ2-7,TRBV11-3,CASSQYGPSEQYF,TGTGCCAGCAGCCAGTATGGCCCCTCCGAGCAGTACTTC
NA,TRBD1,TRBJ2-7,TRBV7-9,CASSFPGQGTDEQYF,TGTGCCAGCAGCTTCCCGGGACAGGGGACCGACGAGCAGTACTTC
NA,TRBD2,TRBJ2-2,TRBV27,CASSFIGRASDAGELFF,TGTGCCAGCAGTTTCATCGGGAGGGCCTCCGACGCCGGGGAGCTGTTTTTT
NA,TRBD1,TRBJ2-1,TRBV19,CASGDRVHNEQFF,TGTGCCAGTGGCGACAGGGTCCACAATGAGCAGTTCTTC
NA,TRBD2,TRBJ2-3,TRBV27,CASSFGGRVVTTDTQYF,TGTGCCAGCAGTTTTGGCGGGAGAGTCGTAACCACAGATACGCAGTATTTT
NA,TRBD2,TRBJ2-7,TRBV27,CAGSIWTSGRPSPGEQYF,TGTGCCGGCAGTATCTGGACTAGCGGGAGACCCAGTCCGGGGGAGCAGTACTTC